A selection of T cell receptor beta chains follows, all from one sample in a study of shared clonotypes between healthy human individuals. Clones were sequenced by immunoSEQ multiplex PCR, and TCRdb holds only the in-frame ones, with some missing. The table lists approximately 2.5 million clones, more than 90% of them singletons. The sequencing sample was made of naive CD4+ T cells sorted from blood. The receptors here all came from a man aged 18 to 29 in good health. CDR3s include the opening cysteine and the closing phenylalanine or tryptophan. D genes are given only for firm matches. For some rows the clone size is stated as once, few or many, or as a class when expanded; others skip it.

V: TRBV6-4
J: TRBJ1-5
length: 12
size: -
D: -
DNA: TGTGCCAGCAGTGACTCGAATCAGCCCCAGCATTTT
CDR3: CASSDSNQPQHF

V: TRBV28
J: TRBJ1-5
length: 13
size: -
D: TRBD1
DNA: TGTGCCAGCAGGACAGGGGGGAATCAGCCCCAGCATTTT
CDR3: CASRTGGNQPQHF

V: TRBV7-3
J: TRBJ2-3
length: 16
size: -
D: TRBD2
DNA: TGTGCCAGCAGCCTGGGACTAGCGGGGGCCCTGGATACGCAGTATTTT
CDR3: CASSLGLAGALDTQYF

V: TRBV5-1
J: TRBJ2-7
length: 15
size: -
D: TRBD1
DNA: TGCGCCAGCAGCGCCGGACAGGGGGGCTCCTACGAGCAGTACTTC
CDR3: CASSAGQGGSYEQYF

V: TRBV18
J: TRBJ2-7
length: 14
size: -
D: -
DNA: TGTGCCAGCTCACCACCGTGGCAGTCCTACGAGCAGTACTTC
CDR3: CASSPPWQSYEQYF

V: TRBV7-8
J: TRBJ1-5
length: 15
size: -
D: TRBD1
DNA: TGTGCCAGCAGCCCCCGGGACAGCCAAAATCAGCCCCAGCATTTT
CDR3: CASSPRDSQNQPQHF

V: TRBV6-6
J: TRBJ2-7
length: 15
size: -
D: TRBD2
DNA: TGTGCCAGCAGTTTAACTAGCGGGGGCCCCTACGAGCAGTACTTC
CDR3: CASSLTSGGPYEQYF

V: TRBV1
J: TRBJ1-4
length: 16
size: -
D: -
DNA: TGCACCAGCAGCCATGAGATGGGGGGCTCCGAAGAAAAACTGTTTTTT
CDR3: CTSSHEMGGSEEKLFF

V: TRBV6-5
J: TRBJ1-2
length: 14
size: -
D: -
DNA: TGTGCCAGCAGTTACAACAGTATAATTGATGGCTACACCTTC
CDR3: CASSYNSIIDGYTF

V: TRBV28
J: TRBJ1-6
length: 14
size: -
D: -
DNA: TGTGCCAGCAGTTTAGGGCTGTTTTTGGCACCCCTCCACTTT
CDR3: CASSLGLFLAPLHF

V: TRBV25-1
J: TRBJ1-1
length: 11
size: -
D: -
DNA: TGTGCCAGCTCAAAGAACACTGAAGCTTTCTTT
CDR3: CASSKNTEAFF

V: TRBV10-1
J: TRBJ2-7
length: 12
size: -
D: -
DNA: TGCGCCAGCAGTAGGACGGCGGGGGAGCAGTACTTC
CDR3: CASSRTAGEQYF

V: TRBV19
J: TRBJ2-1
length: 16
size: once
D: TRBD2
DNA: TGTGCCAGTAGGGGACTAGCGGGAGGTGGCTACAATGAGCAGTTCTTC
CDR3: CASRGLAGGGYNEQFF

V: TRBV19
J: TRBJ1-1
length: 11
size: -
D: -
DNA: TGTGCCAGTCAATGGAACACTGAAGCTTTCTTT
CDR3: CASQWNTEAFF

V: TRBV2
J: TRBJ2-1
length: 11
size: -
D: -
DNA: TGTGCCAGCTGCAGGCTCGATGAGCAGTTCTTC
CDR3: CASCRLDEQFF

V: TRBV6-5
J: TRBJ1-1
length: 15
size: -
D: -
DNA: TGTGCCAGCAGTTACGGGGGCCTTATGAACACTGAAGCTTTCTTT
CDR3: CASSYGGLMNTEAFF

V: TRBV15
J: TRBJ2-3
length: 16
size: -
D: TRBD1
DNA: TGTGCCACCAGCAGAGATAGGGACAGGGGAGACGATACGCAGTATTTT
CDR3: CATSRDRDRGDDTQYF

V: TRBV19
J: TRBJ1-5
length: 18
size: -
D: -
DNA: TGTGCCAGTAGTATTTTTGGGAGTGGACAGTGGAGCAATCAGCCCCAGCATTTT
CDR3: CASSIFGSGQWSNQPQHF

V: TRBV6-5
J: TRBJ2-5
length: 11
size: once
D: -
DNA: TGTGCCAGCAGTCCGACACTTTTCCAGTACTTC
CDR3: CASSPTLFQYF

V: TRBV7-2
J: TRBJ1-6
length: 15
size: -
D: TRBD1
DNA: TGTGCCAGCAGCAGAGAGACAGGGAATAATTCACCCCTCCACTTT
CDR3: CASSRETGNNSPLHF

V: TRBV9
J: TRBJ2-7
length: 17
size: -
D: -
DNA: TGTGCCAGCAGCCTCATATCCGGGGGCAGGAGCTCCTACGAGCAGTACTTC
CDR3: CASSLISGGRSSYEQYF

V: TRBV28
J: TRBJ1-5
length: 18
size: -
D: TRBD1
DNA: TGTGCCAGCAGTTTTCCCTGGGGGGGACAGTATAGCAATCAGCCCCAGCATTTT
CDR3: CASSFPWGGQYSNQPQHF

V: TRBV5-1
J: TRBJ1-5
length: 13
size: -
D: -
DNA: TGCGCCAGCAGCGTGGGCCCGGATCAGCCCCAGCATTTT
CDR3: CASSVGPDQPQHF

V: TRBV27
J: TRBJ2-3
length: 14
size: once
D: TRBD2
DNA: TGTGCCAGTAGCGGGGGGGCAGGGACAGATACGCAGTATTTT
CDR3: CASSGGAGTDTQYF

V: TRBV7-2
J: TRBJ2-7
length: 15
size: -
D: -
DNA: TGTGCCAGCAGCTTAGCGCGGGTCTCACCCTACGAGCAGTACTTC
CDR3: CASSLARVSPYEQYF

V: TRBV7-2
J: TRBJ1-1
length: 14
size: -
D: -
DNA: TGTGCCAGCAGCTTAGGTGACAGGAACACTGAAGCTTTCTTT
CDR3: CASSLGDRNTEAFF

V: TRBV10-2
J: TRBJ2-3
length: 15
size: once
D: -
DNA: TGCGCCAGCAGTGAGTCTGAAGGAAAGTTCGATACGCAGTATTTT
CDR3: CASSESEGKFDTQYF

V: TRBV6-1
J: TRBJ2-5
length: 12
size: -
D: -
DNA: TGTGCGGCGGGGCTAGCGCAAAAGACCCAGTACTTC
CDR3: CAAGLAQKTQYF

V: TRBV5-1
J: TRBJ2-1
length: 14
size: -
D: -
DNA: TGCGCCAGCAGCTTGACGGGAGCCTACAATGAGCAGTTCTTC
CDR3: CASSLTGAYNEQFF

V: TRBV28
J: TRBJ2-2
length: 12
size: -
D: -
DNA: TGTGCCAGCAGTTTGACGACCGGGGAGCTGTTTTTT
CDR3: CASSLTTGELFF

V: TRBV12-5
J: TRBJ2-5
length: 16
size: -
D: TRBD1
DNA: TGTGCTAGTGGTTTGGGTGACAGGGGGGGGCCAGAGACCCAGTACTTC
CDR3: CASGLGDRGGPETQYF

V: TRBV2
J: TRBJ2-4
length: 15
size: -
D: -
DNA: TGTGCCAGCAGTGAAGGTCAAACAGCCAAAAACATTCAGTACTTC
CDR3: CASSEGQTAKNIQYF

V: TRBV5-4
J: TRBJ2-7
length: 14
size: -
D: -
DNA: TGTGCCAGCAGCTTGGTTGACAACTCCTACGAGCAGTACTTC
CDR3: CASSLVDNSYEQYF

V: TRBV7-3
J: TRBJ1-2
length: 15
size: once
D: -
DNA: TGTGCCAGCAGCTTAACGGGAACTTTTGGGGATGGCTACACCTTC
CDR3: CASSLTGTFGDGYTF

V: TRBV5-1
J: TRBJ2-7
length: 14
size: -
D: -
DNA: TGCGCCAGCAGCTGGGGGACTCCGCCTTACGAGCAGTACTTC
CDR3: CASSWGTPPYEQYF

V: TRBV2
J: TRBJ1-2
length: 13
size: -
D: -
DNA: TGTGCCAGCAGCAGGGTTCCTAACTATGGCTACACCTTC
CDR3: CASSRVPNYGYTF

V: TRBV28
J: TRBJ1-2
length: 13
size: -
D: TRBD1
DNA: TGTGCCAGCAGTTTGCGGGACAGGGACTTATACACCTTC
CDR3: CASSLRDRDLYTF

V: TRBV30
J: TRBJ1-1
length: 14
size: few
D: -
DNA: TGTGCCTGGAGTTCTAGGGGATTGAACACTGAAGCTTTCTTT
CDR3: CAWSSRGLNTEAFF

V: TRBV6-5
J: TRBJ2-5
length: 14
size: -
D: -
DNA: TGTGCCAGCAGTAGCACGATGAACCGAGAGACCCAGTACTTC
CDR3: CASSSTMNRETQYF

V: TRBV7-9
J: TRBJ2-5
length: 15
size: -
D: -
DNA: TGTGCCAGCAGCTTAGTGGTACTAGGCCTAGAGACCCAGTACTTC
CDR3: CASSLVVLGLETQYF

V: TRBV11-2
J: TRBJ2-5
length: 14
size: -
D: -
DNA: TGTGCCAGCAGCTTACAGCGCGGGAAAGAGACCCAGTACTTC
CDR3: CASSLQRGKETQYF

V: TRBV6-5
J: TRBJ2-7
length: 13
size: -
D: -
DNA: TGTGCCAGCAGTTACGTTCTAGGCGGCGAGCAGTACTTC
CDR3: CASSYVLGGEQYF

V: TRBV6-1
J: TRBJ1-2
length: 13
size: -
D: -
DNA: TGTGCCAGCGGGTGGGGATCTAACTATGGCTACACCTTC
CDR3: CASGWGSNYGYTF

V: TRBV11-2
J: TRBJ2-7
length: 14
size: -
D: -
DNA: TGTGCCAGCAGCCCCCAGAGAGGGACGGGGGAGCAGTACTTC
CDR3: CASSPQRGTGEQYF

V: TRBV10-1
J: TRBJ1-1
length: 16
size: -
D: -
DNA: TGCGCCAGCAGTGAGTCGATAGGGGTGAGGAACACTGAAGCTTTCTTT
CDR3: CASSESIGVRNTEAFF

V: TRBV19
J: TRBJ1-4
length: 17
size: -
D: -
DNA: TGTGCCAGCCGGACGGCGGGGTCAAGCGCAACTAATGAAAAACTGTTTTTT
CDR3: CASRTAGSSATNEKLFF

V: TRBV5-6
J: TRBJ2-3
length: 19
size: once
D: TRBD2
DNA: TGTGCCAGCAGCTTGGAAAGAGGAGGGTGGCTAGCGGGGACAGATACGCAGTATTTT
CDR3: CASSLERGGWLAGTDTQYF

V: TRBV18
J: TRBJ1-1
length: 14
size: -
D: TRBD1
DNA: TGTGCCAGCTCACCACAACAGGGGGTCACTGAAGCTTTCTTT
CDR3: CASSPQQGVTEAFF

V: TRBV28
J: TRBJ2-7
length: 15
size: -
D: -
DNA: TGTGCCAGCATCAACAATCGGGACCTCACCTGGGAGCAGTACTTC
CDR3: CASINNRDLTWEQYF

V: TRBV6-5
J: TRBJ1-3
length: 15
size: -
D: -
DNA: TGTGCCAGCAGGCTCGGGGGGATGACTGGAAACACCATATATTTT
CDR3: CASRLGGMTGNTIYF

V: TRBV30
J: TRBJ1-2
length: 14
size: -
D: TRBD1
DNA: TGTGCCTGGAGTGTATATGCGGACAGGGGTGGCTACACCTTC
CDR3: CAWSVYADRGGYTF

V: TRBV30
J: TRBJ2-2
length: 13
size: few
D: TRBD1
DNA: TGTGCCTGGAGTCCACAGGGGGTCGGGGAGCTGTTTTTT
CDR3: CAWSPQGVGELFF

V: TRBV2
J: TRBJ2-1
length: 15
size: once
D: -
DNA: TGTGCCAGCAGTCGACGCTTTGGACCCTACAATGAGCAGTTCTTC
CDR3: CASSRRFGPYNEQFF

V: TRBV6-5
J: TRBJ1-1
length: 11
size: -
D: -
DNA: TGTGCCAGCATCTCGAGCACTGAAGCTTTCTTT
CDR3: CASISSTEAFF

V: TRBV18
J: TRBJ1-1
length: 15
size: -
D: -
DNA: TGTGCCAGCTCACCACCTTTGGGCACCAACACTGAAGCTTTCTTT
CDR3: CASSPPLGTNTEAFF

V: TRBV4-1
J: TRBJ1-4
length: 16
size: -
D: TRBD1
DNA: TGCGCCAGCAGCCATAGAGGGGGACAGGACTATGAAAAACTGTTTTTT
CDR3: CASSHRGGQDYEKLFF

V: TRBV30
J: TRBJ2-7
length: 14
size: -
D: TRBD2
DNA: TGTGCCTGCAGCTTAGCGGGGGTCTCCTACGAGCAGTACTTC
CDR3: CACSLAGVSYEQYF